The 23 T cell receptor beta chains listed next were all sequenced from one sample in a study of T cells after yellow fever vaccination. TCRdb redid the calling of the 5' RACE reads with MiXCR, one entry per CDR3 protein. This sample has about 400,000 distinct CDR3 sequences, with around 6.5% found just once. Sequenced material: PBMCs, taken 5 days after the yellow fever booster vaccination. The receptor source for this set is a man under 40 who received the YFV17D yellow fever vaccine.

This clonotype was counted ten times or more. V and J are TRBV18 and TRBJ2-3, with TRBD2 matching over 14 bases. This CDR3 has 16 residues. Germline CDR1 is KGHSH and CDR2 is LQKENI. V lost 0 bases and J lost 6; bases outside the gene matches: 2. The CDR3 DNA reads as TGTGCCAGCTCACCACCGGGACTAGCGGGAGCGGATACGCAGTATTTT. This gives the protein CASSPPGLAGADTQYF.

This clonotype was counted only a few times. The CDR3 protein is CASRVSAGANVLTF. CDR3 DNA: TGTGCCAGCAGGGTCTCAGCTGGGGCCAACGTCCTGACTTTC. This chain joins TRBV7-2 and TRBJ2-6; the D is unclear. Germline CDR1 is SGHTA and CDR2 is FQGNSA. Trimming took off 6 bases at V and 2 bases at J, with 8 bases between the two ends. CDR3 length: 14 amino acids.

This clonotype has ten or more counts. This chain joins TRBV6-2 or TRBV6-3 and TRBJ2-7; 7 bases fit TRBD1. The CDR3 has 13 amino acids. Germline CDR1 MNHEY, CDR2 SVGEGT. The trim removed 6 bases at V and 2 bases at J, leaving 4 bases unmatched. The chain's CDR3 is CASRTGPPYEQYF. The CDR3 DNA reads as TGTGCCAGCAGGACAGGGCCGCCCTACGAGCAGTACTTC.

Only a few counts were recorded for this clonotype. This rearrangement joins TRBV30 to TRBJ1-1; D may be TRBD1 (5 bases). The CDR3 consists of 15 residues. The germline gives CDR1 GTSNPN, CDR2 SVGIG (reference sequence). Trimming pared 3 bases from V and 4 bases from J, leaving 18 bases between. The CDR3 spells CAWRVPVAGSTEAFF. CDR3 nucleotide sequence: TGTGCCTGGAGAGTGCCGGTGGCAGGGTCCACTGAAGCTTTCTTT.

The chain is built from TRBV7-2 and TRBJ2-1; no clear D. In germline, CDR1 is SGHTA, CDR2 FQGNSA. The V gene lost 2 bases and the J gene lost 10 bases, with 9 bases spanning the gap. This CDR3 is built from 12 residues. The CDR3 region has the DNA TGTGCCAGCAGCTTAATACTACAGGAGCAGTTCTTC. Protein: CASSLILQEQFF.

In its sample, this clonotype was seen a few times. This chain links TRBV28 with TRBJ2-1; TRBD2 is a possible D gene (5 bases). V shed 8 bases and J shed 3 bases, with 11 bases lying between them. The CDR3 has 13 residues. Germline CDR1 reads MDHEN; CDR2 reads SYDVKM. In nucleotides, the CDR3 is TGTGCCAGCCACGACGGGGTCTACAATGAGCAGTTCTTC. This sequence encodes CASHDGVYNEQFF. The full variable domain, with the rest looked up from reference TRBV28 and TRBJ2-1, is DVKVTQSSRYLVKRTGEKVFLECVQDMDHENMFWYRQDPGLGLRLIYFSYDVKMKEKGDIPEGYSVSREKKERFSLILESASTNQTSMYLCASHDGVYNEQFFGPGTRLTVL.

The chain links TRBV14 to TRBJ1-2, with D hard to call. CDR1 and CDR2 (germline): SGHDN, FVKESK. With 0 bases removed from V and 9 bases from J, the gap between germline ends came to 8 bases. This CDR3 comprises 12 residues. CDR3 residues: CASSQEGVSYTF. CDR3 nucleotide sequence: TGTGCCAGCAGCCAAGAGGGCGTAAGCTACACCTTC.

This clonotype was picked up a small number of times. The V call is TRBV7-2, the J call TRBJ2-2, with 7 nucleotides matching TRBD2. Losses at the gene ends were 1 base for V and 1 base for J; bases not matched to a gene: 3. This CDR3 is 16 amino acids long. Germline V CDR1 and CDR2: SGHTA, FQGNSA. The CDR3 sequence is CASSLEGGGNTGELFF. In DNA, the CDR3 is TGTGCCAGCAGCTTAGAGGGCGGGGGGAACACCGGGGAGCTGTTTTTT.

This clonotype showed up just a few times. The V and J genes are TRBV7-2 and TRBJ1-2; 8 bases align to TRBD1. There are 14 residues in the CDR3. Germline V CDR1 and CDR2: SGHTA, FQGNSA. The junction had 10 bases not matched to a gene; V was cut back by 5 bases and J by 8 bases. The CDR3 protein is CASSTGQGSRGYTF. CDR3 bases: TGTGCCAGCAGCACCGGACAGGGTAGTAGGGGCTACACCTTC.

This clonotype was seen at least ten times. The chain has TRBV10-3 and TRBJ2-1, with D possibly matching TRBD2 (6 bases). Germline loops: CDR1 ENHRY, CDR2 SYGVKD. This CDR3 contains 13 residues. CDR3 sequence reads: CAAAGRGDNEQFF. The CDR3, as DNA: TGTGCGGCCGCGGGGCGGGGTGACAATGAGCAGTTCTTC.

This clonotype came up a few times. The chain employs TRBV11-3 and TRBJ1-1; D possibly corresponds to TRBD1 (6 bases). Germline CDR1 and CDR2: SGHNT and YENEEA. V lost 4 bases to trimming and J lost 3 bases, with 18 bases between them. The length of the CDR3 is 16 residues. The CDR3 region is CASSCFVDRRDTEAFF. CDR3 nucleotide sequence: TGTGCCAGCAGCTGTTTTGTAGACAGGCGTGACACTGAAGCTTTCTTT.

This clonotype turned up a few times. The chain links TRBV7-2 to TRBJ2-7; TRBD2 aligns across 13 bases. CDR3 length: 17 amino acids. With V trimmed by 1 base and J by 6 bases, 9 bases remained unmatched. Looked up from germline, CDR1 is SGHTA and CDR2 is FQGNSA. CDR3 loop: CASSLVGGLAGVFEQYF. CDR3 coding DNA: TGTGCCAGCAGCTTAGTTGGAGGACTAGCGGGAGTTTTCGAGCAGTACTTC.

This clonotype was recorded a few times. The rearrangement links TRBV5-1 to TRBJ2-1; 7 bases fit TRBD2. V shed 4 bases and J 8 bases; nucleotides not matched to a gene: 6. The V gene's germline CDR1 is SGHRS and CDR2 YFSETQ. CDR3 length equals 13 residues. The CDR3 DNA is TGCGCCAGCAGCCCCAGACTAGCTGATGAGCAGTTCTTC. Protein product: CASSPRLADEQFF. Together with reference TRBV5-1 and TRBJ2-1, the CDR3 gives the full variable domain: KAGVTQTPRYLIKTRGQQVTLSCSPISGHRSVSWYQQTPGQGLQFLFEYFSETQRNKGNFPGRFSGRQFSNSRSEMNVSTLELGDSALYLCASSPRLADEQFFGPGTRLTVL.

This clonotype was detected many times. CDR3 residues: CASSSLGASTDTQYF. Here the CDR3 DNA reads TGCGCCAGCAGCTCCCTGGGGGCTAGCACAGATACGCAGTATTTT. This chain joins TRBV5-1 and TRBJ2-3, with a weak D call TRBD1 (6 bases). The V gene's germline CDR1 is SGHRS and CDR2 YFSETQ. There are 15 residues in the CDR3. The ends were cut back, 3 bases at V and 0 bases at J, with 11 bases in the middle.

This clonotype was seen a handful of times. The V call is TRBV7-2, the J call TRBJ2-7; 7 bases align to TRBD1. V lost 5 bases and J lost 2; bases outside the gene matches: 9. CDR3 length: 15 residues. Germline V gene sequence: CDR1 SGHTA, CDR2 FQGNSA. The CDR3: CASSQNLGQTYEQYF. In DNA, the CDR3 is TGTGCCAGCAGCCAGAACTTGGGACAGACCTACGAGCAGTACTTC.

This clonotype was seen at least ten times. The chain joins TRBV20-1 to TRBJ1-2, with 7 positions matching TRBD1. CDR3 size: 13 residues. J gave up 4 bases and V 5 bases, and 7 bases lay outside the gene matches. Germline V CDR1 and CDR2: DFQATT, SNEGSKA (reference sequence). The CDR3 sequence is CSAGTVAGYGYTF. The CDR3 region has the DNA TGCAGTGCTGGGACAGTCGCTGGCTATGGCTACACCTTC.

This clonotype was detected a few times. The gene calls are TRBV11-2 and TRBJ1-3; D unclear. This CDR3 comprises 13 residues. Germline V CDR1 and CDR2: SGHAT, FQNNGV. V lost 5 bases to trimming and J lost 0 bases, with 5 bases between them. As DNA, the CDR3 is TGTGCCAGCAGCCGTTCCTCTGGAAACACCATATATTTT. Its protein product is CASSRSSGNTIYF.

This chain connects TRBV20-1 to TRBJ2-1; D possibly corresponds to TRBD2 (5 bases). The V and J ends lost 5 bases and 4 bases respectively, with 12 bases between them. Germline V gene lookup returns CDR1 DFQATT and CDR2 SNEGSKA (reference sequence). This CDR3 has 13 residues. The CDR3 DNA reads TGCAGTGCTGCGGACTCGATTTACAATGAGCAGTTCTTC. Its translation: CSAADSIYNEQFF.

This sequence joins TRBV29-1 and TRBJ2-2, with 10 bases matching TRBD1. The V segment lost 6 bases and the J segment 2 bases; nucleotides outside the gene matches: 6. The CDR3 runs 15 residues. Germline values: CDR1 SQVTM, CDR2 ANQGSEA. The DNA for the CDR3 is TGCAGCGTCGCCGGGACAGGGGACAACACCGGGGAGCTGTTTTTT. It is translated as CSVAGTGDNTGELFF.

This clonotype was seen a handful of times. V usage is TRBV6-2 or TRBV6-3 and J usage is TRBJ2-3; either TRBD1 or TRBD2 may supply D (6 bases each). Trimming pared 6 bases from V and 2 bases from J, leaving 15 bases between. This CDR3 has 15 residues. In germline, CDR1 is MNHEY, CDR2 SVGEGT. This chain's CDR3 is CASRSAGHHTDTQYF. CDR3 DNA: TGTGCCAGCAGAAGTGCGGGACACCACACAGATACGCAGTATTTT.

This clonotype has only a few counts. The V call is TRBV6-2 or TRBV6-3, the J call TRBJ2-7; 7 nucleotides line up with TRBD1. Germline V CDR1 and CDR2: MNHEY, SVGEGT. Trimming cost V 6 bases and J 0 bases; bases outside gene matches: 5. The CDR3 runs 14 residues. The CDR3 here is CASSWGQNSYEQYF. DNA of the CDR3: TGTGCCAGCAGCTGGGGACAGAACTCCTACGAGCAGTACTTC.

This clonotype was recorded at least ten times. V usage is TRBV6-2 or TRBV6-3 and J usage is TRBJ1-2, with unresolved D. The V end lost 5 bases, the J end lost 3 bases, and 10 bases lay between the germline ends. This CDR3 has 13 amino acids. Per the germline V gene, CDR1 is MNHEY and CDR2 is SVGEGT. In DNA, the CDR3 is TGTGCCAGCAGTCTATTTGGGGACTATGGCTACACCTTC. It encodes CASSLFGDYGYTF.

Only a few counts were recorded for this clonotype. The CDR3 spells CASRPPGLETQYF. The CDR3 DNA is TGTGCCAGCAGACCACCGGGTCTAGAGACCCAGTACTTC. The chain recombines TRBV6-1 with TRBJ2-5; no reliable D call. CDR1 is MNHNS and CDR2 is SASEGT in the germline V gene. The CDR3 has 13 residues. Trimming removed 6 bases at V and 4 bases at J, with 12 bases between.